Listed below are T cell receptor beta chains from one sample, sequenced in a study of neurological immune-mediated disorders. TCRdb reprocessed the 5' RACE reads with MiXCR, giving one entry per CDR3 protein. In the table there are approximately 50,000 distinct CDR3 sequences, 3% to 4% of which are singletons. The material sequenced was PBMCs. The source of these receptors is a man aged 40-50 years with multiple sclerosis. The CDR3 runs from the conserved cysteine through the conserved F or W. D genes are given only for firm matches. Some rows have no size entry. The others give once, few or many, or a class for an expanded clone.

v_gene	abundance	d_gene	j_gene	CDR3nt	CDR3aa
TRBV14	many	TRBD1	TRBJ1-2	TGTGCCAGCAGCCAAATTAGACAGGGGCAAGCTGGTGGCTACACCTTC	CASSQIRQGQAGGYTF
TRBV6-5	many	TRBD1	TRBJ1-5	TGTGCCAGCAGTCTTCGACAGGGAGCGCAGCCCCAGCATTTT	CASSLRQGAQPQHF
TRBV12-3/TRBV12-4	many	-	TRBJ1-2	TGTGCCAGCAGTTTTAATCTCGTGGGTAACTATGGCTACACCTTC	CASSFNLVGNYGYTF
TRBV2	many	TRBD1	TRBJ2-7	TGTGCCAGCCAGGGACAGGGCCCCTACGAGCAGTACTTC	CASQGQGPYEQYF
TRBV2	many	-	TRBJ1-2	TGTGCCAGCATGGGGGCTGGATATGGCTACACCTTC	CASMGAGYGYTF
TRBV5-1	many	TRBD2	TRBJ2-5	TGCGCCAGCAGCGACGGGACTATCGGAGGGGAGACCCAGTACTTC	CASSDGTIGGETQYF
TRBV29-1	many	-	TRBJ1-5	-	CSVQWGAGAGNQPQNF
TRBV6-5	many	-	TRBJ1-4	TGTGCCAGCCCACAGAGAGGGAAGCTAACTGAAAAACTGTTTTTT	CASPQRGKLTEKLFF
TRBV6-5	many	TRBD1	TRBJ1-1	TGTGCCAGCAGTTCGACAGGGGGCAGGGACACTGAAGCTTTCTTT	CASSSTGGRDTEAFF
TRBV9	many	TRBD1	TRBJ2-7	TGTGCCAGCAGCGTAGCGGGACAGGGTCAACACGAGCAGTACTTC	CASSVAGQGQHEQYF
TRBV5-1	many	TRBD1	TRBJ1-1	TGCGCCAGCAGCTTTTCAGGACAGGGGCAGGACACTGAAGCTTTCTTT	CASSFSGQGQDTEAFF
TRBV6-1	-	TRBD1	TRBJ2-1	TGTGCCAGCGGGCGACAGGGCGACAATGAGCAGTTCTTC	CASGRQGDNEQFF
TRBV5-6	many	-	TRBJ1-2	TGTGCCAGCACCCCATGGCCAGGGGACTATGGCTACACCTTC	CASTPWPGDYGYTF
TRBV28	many	-	TRBJ1-3	TGTGCCAGCAGTTGGGGACGGCACTCTGGAAACACCATATATTTT	CASSWGRHSGNTIYF
TRBV19	many	-	TRBJ1-5	TGTGCCAGTAGTATGCGAGGGGAAGGGCCCCAGCATTTT	CASSMRGEGPQHF
TRBV20-1	many	-	TRBJ1-6	TGCAGTGCTAGAATCGCAGGGTATTCCTATAATTCACCCCTCCACTTT	CSARIAGYSYNSPLHF
TRBV6-4	many	-	TRBJ2-3	TGTGCCAGCCGGGACACAGTAACAGATACGCAGTATTTT	CASRDTVTDTQYF
TRBV3-1	many	TRBD1	TRBJ1-6	TGTGCCAGCAGCCTGGGACAGCCTAATTCACCCCTCCACTTT	CASSLGQPNSPLHF
TRBV20-1	many	-	TRBJ2-5	TGCAGTGCTAGAGGACACAAAGAGACCCAGTACTTC	CSARGHKETQYF
TRBV12-3/TRBV12-4	many	-	TRBJ2-5	TGTGCCAGCAGTTTAATGGGGGGCTGGGAAGAGACCCAGTACTTC	CASSLMGGWEETQYF
TRBV7-9	many	TRBD1	TRBJ2-7	TGTGCCAGCAGCCCTCCCGGGACAGGGAACGAGCAGTACTTC	CASSPPGTGNEQYF
TRBV5-1	many	-	TRBJ2-3	TGCGCCAGCAGCTTGGGGCTAGCCGCAGATACGCAGTATTTT	CASSLGLAADTQYF
TRBV12-3/TRBV12-4	many	-	TRBJ2-5	TGTGCCAGCAGTTTAGGGAAGACCCAGTACTTC	CASSLGKTQYF
TRBV20-1	many	TRBD2	TRBJ2-5	TGCAGTGCCCCCCGGACTAGCGGGGGTCCTTGGTACCAAGAGACCCAGTACTTC	CSAPRTSGGPWYQETQYF
TRBV4-1	many	-	TRBJ1-3	TGCGCCAGCAGCAAGGTCGGGAGCTCTGGAAACACCATATATTTT	CASSKVGSSGNTIYF
TRBV25-1	many	-	TRBJ1-1	TGTGCCAGCAGTGAATTTAGGGGGGCCAACACTGAAGCTTTCTTT	CASSEFRGANTEAFF
TRBV12-3/TRBV12-4	many	-	TRBJ2-1	TGTGCCAGCAGTTCCGGGACTCACAAGGCTGAGCAGTTCTTC	CASSSGTHKAEQFF
TRBV4-2	many	-	TRBJ1-1	TGTGCCAGCAGCCCTCAAGTCGCAGTTGAAGCTTTCTTT	CASSPQVAVEAFF
TRBV20-1	-	-	TRBJ2-1	TGCAGTGCTTCGACAGTGAGCTCCTACAATGAGCAGTTCTTC	CSASTVSSYNEQFF
TRBV10-2	many	TRBD1	TRBJ1-1	TGCGCCAGCAGTTTTCAGGGGGGCACTGAAGCTTTCTTT	CASSFQGGTEAFF
TRBV5-6	many	-	TRBJ1-2	TGTGCCAGCAGCGGCGACCAGAATGGCTACACCTTC	CASSGDQNGYTF
TRBV11-2	many	TRBD2	TRBJ2-5	TGTGCCAGTTCGATTAGCGGGGGGAGGTCGGAGACCCAGTACTTC	CASSISGGRSETQYF
TRBV3-1	many	-	TRBJ1-6	TGTGCCAGCAGCCATCAGTCATATAATTCACCCCTCCACTTT	CASSHQSYNSPLHF
TRBV12-3/TRBV12-4	many	TRBD1	TRBJ2-1	TGTGCCAGCAGTTTCTCACAGGGGGCGGCGTACAATGAGCAGTTCTTC	CASSFSQGAAYNEQFF
TRBV29-1	many	TRBD1	TRBJ2-5	TGCAGCGTTGGGACAGGGGCGGAGACCCAGTACTTC	CSVGTGAETQYF
TRBV24-1	many	TRBD2	TRBJ2-2	TGTGCCACCAGTGATTTGCTAGCGGACACCGGGGAGCTGTTTTTT	CATSDLLADTGELFF
TRBV6-2/TRBV6-3	few	-	TRBJ1-5	TGTGCCAGCAGTCTCCCGCGGGGGCCTCAGCCCCAGCATTTT	CASSLPRGPQPQHF
TRBV9	many	-	TRBJ1-3	TGTGCCAGCAGCGTAGCGGGGGATTTTGGAAACACCATATATTTT	CASSVAGDFGNTIYF
TRBV5-1	many	-	TRBJ1-2	TGCGCCAGCAGCCCCCCAGCTGGTAATGGCTACACCTTC	CASSPPAGNGYTF
TRBV5-1	many	TRBD1	TRBJ1-3	TGCGCCAGCAGCTTGGACAGGGGAGGAAACACCATATATTTT	CASSLDRGGNTIYF
TRBV5-1	many	TRBD1	TRBJ2-5	TGCGCCAGCGCTCCGGGACAGGGTAAAGAGACCCAGTACTTC	CASAPGQGKETQYF
TRBV7-7	-	TRBD2	TRBJ2-1	TGTGCCAGCAGCCCTGGGACTAGCGGGGGGGTCCCGTTCTTC	CASSPGTSGGVPFF
TRBV7-2	many	-	TRBJ1-1	TGTGCCAGCAGCTTAGTGGGGGGATCGAACACTGAAGCTTTCTTT	CASSLVGGSNTEAFF
TRBV5-1	many	-	TRBJ2-6	TGCGCCAGCAGCTTTGATCTAATCTCTGGGGCCAACGTCCTGACTTTC	CASSFDLISGANVLTF
TRBV7-6	many	TRBD1	TRBJ2-3	TGTGCCAGCAGCTTAGAGGACAGGGGGCTGGCAGATACGCAGTATTTT	CASSLEDRGLADTQYF
TRBV7-8	many	TRBD2	TRBJ2-7	TGTGCCAGCAGCCCGTCCGGCGGGGGGGCCAGGTACGAGCAGTACTTC	CASSPSGGGARYEQYF
TRBV5-1	many	-	TRBJ2-5	TGCGCCAGCAGCTTGATGGGTGGAACTAGCCAAGAGACCCAGTACTTC	CASSLMGGTSQETQYF
TRBV5-1	many	-	TRBJ2-7	TGCGCCAGCAGCTTGGATGGGGGACTCTACGAGCAGTACTTC	CASSLDGGLYEQYF
TRBV5-5	many	TRBD1	TRBJ2-5	TGTGCCAGCAGCTGGACAGGGGGAGCGGAGACCCAGTACTTC	CASSWTGGAETQYF
TRBV6-5	many	TRBD1	TRBJ1-6	TGTGCCAGCAGTTACCGACCGGGACAGGCCTTTCAACCCCTCCACTTT	CASSYRPGQAFQPLHF
TRBV20-1	many	-	TRBJ1-1	TGCAGTGCGAGAGGTTGGGCAGGGAAGGGGAACGCCGCACGGAACGCTGAAGCTTTCTTT	CSARGWAGKGNAARNAEAFF
TRBV7-6	many	-	TRBJ1-2	TGTGCCAGCAGCTTAGGGACAGCCACTTCTAACTATGGCTACACCTTC	CASSLGTATSNYGYTF
TRBV6-5	-	TRBD1	TRBJ1-5	TGTGCCAGCAGGGGGACAGGGGGTCAGCCCCAGAATTTT	CASRGTGGQPQNF
TRBV10-3	many	-	TRBJ1-1	TGTGCCATCAGTGGTGACTTGATTGAAGCTTTCTTT	CAISGDLIEAFF
TRBV6-5	-	-	TRBJ2-7	TGTGCCAGCAGTTCGCCCAATACCTACGAGCAGTACTTC	CASSSPNTYEQYF